These 14 T cell receptor beta chains came from one sample sequenced in a study of blood T cell repertoires in COVID-19. Only in-frame clones appear in the TCRdb table, and some are missing; sequencing was by immunoSEQ multiplex PCR. The table shows roughly 150,000 clones, with around four fifths occurring only once. The source material was peripheral blood. The receptor set was obtained from a man between 70 and 80 years old with acute or convalescent COVID-19.

This clone appeared a few times. This sequence joins TRBV15 and TRBJ2-7, with D uncertain. The CDR3 totals 15 residues. Per germline, CDR1 LNHNV and CDR2 YYDKDF (reference sequence). Trimming cost V 0 bases and J 2 bases, with 11 bases left between them. The CDR3 here is CATSREYGGTYEQYF. The CDR3 DNA reads as TGTGCCACCAGCAGAGAATACGGCGGAACCTACGAGCAGTACTTC.

The chain couples TRBV6-5 to TRBJ1-5; D is uncertain. CDR1 MNHEY and CDR2 SVGAGI come from the germline V gene. Trimming cost V 4 bases and J 2 bases, with 12 bases left between them. CDR3 size: 15 residues. CDR3 nucleotides: TGTGCCAGCAGTTCCTCGCTGAGGGGCAATCAGCCCCAGCATTTT. Translating it yields CASSSSLRGNQPQHF.

A single count supports this clone. CDR3 loop: CASSDSGTETQYF. As DNA, the CDR3 is TGTGCCAGCAGTGACAGCGGGACGGAGACCCAGTACTTC. The chain has TRBV6-1 and TRBJ2-5; 7 nucleotides agree with TRBD2. Looked up from germline, CDR1 is MNHNS and CDR2 is SASEGT. V dropped 3 bases and J dropped 5; count of bases not matched to a gene: 3. The CDR3 is 13 residues long.

Comments on this clone: Mismatch with germline at one junction end may stem from a read error. This rearrangement joins TRBV5-1 to TRBJ1-2; 7 bases agree with TRBD1. Germline CDR1 and CDR2: SGHRS and YFSETQ. The CDR3 length is 16 residues. This CDR3 reads CANSLTLETGSGGYTF. The CDR3 DNA reads as TGCGCCAACAGCTTGACCTTAGAGACAGGGAGCGGAGGCTACACCTTC.

The chain couples TRBV24-1 to TRBJ2-7; D gene uncertain. Germline V gene sequence: CDR1 KGHDR, CDR2 SFDVKD. CDR3 size: 13 residues. V lost 9 bases, J lost 0 bases, and 11 bases lay in between. This chain's CDR3 is CATPAESSYEQYF. The CDR3 coding sequence is TGTGCCACCCCTGCGGAGAGCTCCTACGAGCAGTACTTC.

This rearrangement joins TRBV10-2 to TRBJ2-3, with D hard to call. The V end lost 4 bases, the J end lost 4 bases, and 15 bases lay between the germline ends. The CDR3 spans 15 residues. Germline CDR1 WSHSY, CDR2 SAAADI. The chain's CDR3 is CASSGSVLLADTQYF. The CDR3, as DNA: TGCGCCAGCAGTGGGTCTGTTCTCTTAGCAGATACGCAGTATTTT.

The chain couples TRBV19 to TRBJ1-2; 8 bases fit TRBD1. The CDR3 sequence is 16 residues long. The V and J ends lost 7 bases and 4 bases, in that order; junction bases with no gene match: 14. Germline V CDR1 and CDR2: LNHDA, SQIVND (reference sequence). In DNA, the CDR3 is TGTGCCAGTATCTCGGGCAGGGGGCGCGAATCCTATGGCTACACCTTC. The encoded protein is CASISGRGRESYGYTF.

The table lists this clone with a count of one. This sequence joins TRBV27 and TRBJ2-7; D is undetermined. V dropped 2 bases and J dropped 1 base, with 24 bases sitting between them. The CDR3 spans 19 residues. Germline CDR1 MNHEY, CDR2 SMNVEV (reference sequence). The CDR3 bases are TGTGCCAGCAGTTTACGGTCTCCCCTGGGTGGGCAAGAATCCTACGAGCAGTACTTC. It specifies CASSLRSPLGGQESYEQYF.

The rearrangement uses TRBV28 and TRBJ1-1, with D uncertain. CDR1 MDHEN and CDR2 SYDVKM come from the germline V gene. CDR3 length equals 12 residues. V was cut by 2 bases and J by 6 bases, with 7 bases left in between. Here the CDR3 DNA reads TGTGCCAGCAGTTTAGTCTCCGCTGAAGCTTTCTTT. This encodes CASSLVSAEAFF.

This clone was observed a single time. The V gene is TRBV19, the J gene TRBJ2-1, with a weak D call TRBD1 (7 bases). This CDR3 has 13 residues. Germline V lookup: CDR1 LNHDA, CDR2 SQIVND (reference sequence). V shed 3 bases and J shed 8 bases, with 11 bases lying between them. This chain's CDR3 is CASSMVRGDEQFF. The CDR3 nucleotides are TGTGCCAGTAGTATGGTCAGGGGGGATGAGCAGTTCTTC.

CDR3 coding DNA: TGTGCCAGCAGCGCACTAGGACGGGAGCAGTACTTC. Translated: CASSALGREQYF. The chain combines TRBV7-8 with TRBJ2-7; perhaps TRBD2 as D (5 bases). The V end was cut by 5 bases, the J end by 7 bases, with 12 bases between. The CDR3 has 12 residues. Germline V CDR1 and CDR2: SGHVS, FQNEAQ.

The V gene is TRBV4-3, the J gene TRBJ2-7; 8 positions match TRBD2. Trimming cost V 0 bases and J 6 bases; bases outside gene matches: 13. The CDR3 contains 17 residues. The germline V gene has CDR1 LGHNA and CDR2 YSLEER. This CDR3 reads CASSQDRASGGRTEQYF. DNA of the CDR3: TGCGCCAGCAGCCAAGATAGGGCCAGCGGGGGAAGAACCGAGCAGTACTTC.

This chain connects TRBV10-1 to TRBJ2-3, with no clear D. The germline V gene encodes CDR1 WNHNN and CDR2 SYGVQD (reference sequence). The CDR3 is 13 amino acids. The V gene lost 10 bases and the J gene lost 10 bases, with 21 bases spanning the gap. This CDR3 is CANLDSPGRAQYF. CDR3 in DNA: TGCGCCAACCTCGACTCCCCCGGTCGGGCGCAGTATTTT.

The chain joins TRBV4-3 to TRBJ2-7; weak D call: TRBD1 (8 bases). Between the trimmed V and J ends, which lost 5 bases and 7 bases, there was a span of 15 bases. This CDR3 region has 13 residues. The V gene's germline CDR1 is LGHNA and CDR2 YSLEER. This CDR3 is CASSVNRGGEQYF. The CDR3 bases are TGCGCCAGCAGCGTAAACAGGGGGGGGGAGCAGTACTTC.